The next 16 T cell receptor beta chains were all read from a single sample in a study of T cell responses to AZD1222 COVID-19 vaccine. Using immunoSEQ multiplex PCR, the repertoire was profiled, and TCRdb retains in-frame clones only, with some absent. In the table there are roughly 150,000 clones, 80% to 95% of which are singletons. The sample here was peripheral blood, taken on day 0 of AZD1222 vaccination. Receptors were obtained from an adult in good health.

V and J are TRBV3-1 (or the pseudogene TRBV3-2) and TRBJ2-7, with a weak D call TRBD2 (6 bases). Looked up from germline, CDR1 is LGHDT and CDR2 is YNNKEL (reference sequence). V was clipped by 4 bases and J by 0 bases, with 16 bases between them. The CDR3 runs 16 residues. The CDR3 is CASSLLGGRGSYEQYF. CDR3 in DNA: TGTGCCAGCAGCCTCCTAGGCGGGCGGGGCTCCTACGAGCAGTACTTC.

The chain couples TRBV5-1 to TRBJ1-4, with D tentatively TRBD1 (6 bases). The CDR3 has 17 amino acids. The V end lost 0 bases, the J end lost 5 bases, and 17 bases lay between the germline ends. The V gene's germline CDR1 is SGHRS and CDR2 YFSETQ. The CDR3 DNA is TGCGCCAGCAGCTTGGATATGAGGGGCCAGGGGAATGAAAAACTGTTTTTT. Encoded protein: CASSLDMRGQGNEKLFF.

The genes are TRBV14 and TRBJ2-2; 7 nucleotides agree with TRBD1. This CDR3 contains 17 residues. V dropped 2 bases and J dropped 2; count of bases not matched to a gene: 8. The germline CDR1 and CDR2 sequences are SGHDN and FVKESK. CDR3 sequence: CASSQMKTGKNTGELFF. In DNA, the CDR3 is TGTGCCAGCAGCCAAATGAAGACAGGGAAAAACACCGGGGAGCTGTTTTTT.

The chain employs TRBV9 and TRBJ1-1, with D tentatively TRBD1 (5 bases). In germline, CDR1 is SGDLS, CDR2 YYNGEE. The CDR3 has 14 residues. V gave up 4 bases and J gave up 8 bases, with 18 bases separating them. CDR3 region: CASSPAAGQREAFF. The CDR3 nucleotides are TGTGCCAGCAGCCCGGCGGCGGGGCAACGGGAAGCTTTCTTT. Complete variable domain (other parts from reference TRBV9 and TRBJ1-1): DSGVTQTPKHLITATGQRVTLRCSPRSGDLSVYWYQQSLDQGLQFLIQYYNGEERAKGNILERFSAQQFPDLHSELNLSSLELGDSALYFCASSPAAGQREAFFGQGTRLTVV.

The chain links TRBV19 to TRBJ2-1, with 8 bases identical to TRBD2. Germline V lookup: CDR1 LNHDA, CDR2 SQIVND (reference sequence). V dropped 4 bases and J dropped 7; count of bases not matched to a gene: 9. This CDR3 spans 15 amino acids. CDR3 loop: CASSSTGLGVNEQFF. The CDR3, as DNA: TGTGCCAGTAGTAGCACGGGACTAGGGGTTAATGAGCAGTTCTTC.

The chain employs TRBV2 and TRBJ1-4; 12 nucleotides match TRBD1. CDR1 and CDR2 (germline): SNHLY, FYNNEI. Unmatched junction bases numbered 13, after V lost 4 bases and J lost 13 bases. The CDR3 is 16 amino acids. The CDR3 bases are TGTGCCAGCAGTGGAAGCCGGGACAGGGGGCTAGTAGGACTGTTTTTT. It encodes CASSGSRDRGLVGLFF.

This clone was seen once. This chain connects TRBV5-1 to TRBJ2-5; D is possibly TRBD1 (6 bases). V dropped 1 base and J dropped 4 bases, with 8 bases sitting between them. The length of the CDR3 is 13 residues. Germline V lookup: CDR1 SGHRS, CDR2 YFSETQ. The CDR3, as DNA: TGCGCCAGCAGCTTGACAGGGTTAGAGACCCAGTACTTC. It translates to CASSLTGLETQYF.

This chain joins TRBV11-3 and TRBJ1-1, with a weak D call TRBD1 (5 bases). Between the trimmed V and J ends, which lost 4 bases and 6 bases, there was a span of 12 bases. This CDR3 has 13 residues. The germline CDR1 and CDR2 sequences are SGHNT and YENEEA. In nucleotides, the CDR3 is TGTGCCAGCAGCTCGCGAAGGGGCGCTGAAGCTTTCTTT. Encoded protein: CASSSRRGAEAFF.

The chain combines TRBV9 with TRBJ1-3; D call uncertain. In germline, CDR1 is SGDLS, CDR2 YYNGEE. This CDR3 is built from 16 residues. V lost 0 bases, J lost 4 bases, and 14 bases lay in between. This CDR3 is CASSVGQEPLGNTIYF. The CDR3 region has the DNA TGTGCCAGCAGCGTAGGGCAGGAGCCTCTAGGAAACACCATATATTTT.

The chain carries TRBV18 and TRBJ2-3; no clear D gene. Germline V CDR1 and CDR2: KGHSH, LQKENI. The V and J ends lost 3 bases and 3 bases respectively, with 7 bases between them. The CDR3 has 13 amino acids. CDR3 amino acids: CASSPSTTDTQYF. The DNA for the CDR3 is TGTGCCAGCTCACCTTCTACGACAGATACGCAGTATTTT. Based on the CDR3 plus reference TRBV18 and TRBJ2-3, the full variable domain is NAGVMQNPRHLVRRRGQEARLRCSPMKGHSHVYWYRQLPEEGLKFMVYLQKENIIDESGMPKERFSAEFPKEGPSILRIQQVVRGDSAAYFCASSPSTTDTQYFGPGTRLTVL.

The chain is built from TRBV28 and TRBJ2-7; D gene ambiguous. Trimming removed 6 bases from V and 12 bases from J, with 18 bases in between. The CDR3 has 12 amino acids. CDR1 is MDHEN, CDR2 SYDVKM, per germline. In nucleotides, the CDR3 is TGTGCCAGCAGCTCCGGTTGGACGCTGTTGTACTTC. Protein product: CASSSGWTLLYF.

The V call is TRBV5-1, the J call TRBJ2-1, with 7 bases lining up with TRBD2. CDR3 length: 15 residues. The V gene's germline CDR1 is SGHRS and CDR2 YFSETQ. V was pared by 6 bases and J by 5 bases, with 11 bases of the junction left unmatched. CDR3 residues: CASNFLAETNNEQFF. In DNA form, the CDR3 reads TGCGCCAGCAATTTCCTAGCGGAGACTAACAATGAGCAGTTCTTC.

This CDR3 reads CATSLRTSGRGEQFF. CDR3 in DNA: TGTGCCACCAGCCTTCGGACTAGCGGGAGGGGTGAGCAGTTCTTC. The rearrangement joins TRBV24-1 to TRBJ2-1, with 15 bases identical to TRBD2. CDR3 length: 15 residues. V shed 7 bases and J 9 bases; nucleotides not matched to a gene: 6. Germline lookup yields CDR1 KGHDR and CDR2 SFDVKD.

The chain has TRBV7-6 and TRBJ2-5; no clear D gene. V was pared by 0 bases and J by 5 bases, with 7 bases between. CDR3 length: 13 amino acids. Germline values: CDR1 SGHVS, CDR2 FNYEAQ. The CDR3 sequence is CASSLAGWETQYF. In DNA form, the CDR3 reads TGTGCCAGCAGCTTAGCAGGTTGGGAGACCCAGTACTTC.

V usage is TRBV19 and J usage is TRBJ2-2, with 11 bases that match TRBD2. Germline values: CDR1 LNHDA, CDR2 SQIVND (reference sequence). The CDR3 spans 18 residues. V dropped 6 bases and J dropped 3; count of bases not matched to a gene: 12. CDR3 in amino acids: CASSPGLAVKGYTGELFF. The CDR3 coding sequence is TGTGCCAGTAGCCCGGGACTAGCGGTCAAAGGGTACACCGGGGAGCTGTTTTTT.

The genes are TRBV6-4 and TRBJ1-2, with D perhaps matching TRBD1 (6 bases). Trimming stripped 6 bases from V and 4 bases from J, with 12 bases between. Germline V lookup: CDR1 MRHNA, CDR2 SNTAGT. This CDR3 has 13 residues. The CDR3 coding sequence is TGTGCCAGCAGGGAGACAGGTACCTATGGCTACACCTTC. Its translation: CASRETGTYGYTF.